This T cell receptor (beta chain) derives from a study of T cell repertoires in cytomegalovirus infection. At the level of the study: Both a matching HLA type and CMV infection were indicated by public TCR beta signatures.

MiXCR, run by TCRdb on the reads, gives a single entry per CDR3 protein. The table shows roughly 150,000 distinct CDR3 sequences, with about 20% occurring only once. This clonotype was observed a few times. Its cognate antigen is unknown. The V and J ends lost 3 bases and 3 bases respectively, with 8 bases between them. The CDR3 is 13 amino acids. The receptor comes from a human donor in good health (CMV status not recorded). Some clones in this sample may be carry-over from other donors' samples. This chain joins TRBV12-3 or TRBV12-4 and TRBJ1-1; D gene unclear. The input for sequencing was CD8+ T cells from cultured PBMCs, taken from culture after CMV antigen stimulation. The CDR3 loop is CASSFFGDTEAFF. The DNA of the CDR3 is TGTGCCAGCAGTTTTTTCGGGGACACTGAAGCTTTCTTT.